This T cell receptor beta chain was profiled in a study of T cells in localized non-small cell lung cancer (dated by TCRdb to the early 2020s). Background on the whole study: T cell repertoires of 200 to 300 early-stage NSCLC patients were analyzed, with tumors being compared against uninvolved tumor-adjacent lungs. All 236 NSCLC patients in the cohort were treatment-naive and had localized lung tumors that were resected. The mean age of the NSCLC patients was just over 65 years, with 130 or so men and over 100 women. What the study reported, not specific to this receptor: A median of roughly 60 of the top 100 tumor clones were detected in paired uninvolved adjacent lung, and some 30 of these tumor clones were also found among the top 100 clones of the paired uninvolved adjacent lung. Uninvolved tumor-adjacent lung showed the highest T cell clonality, higher than tumor, which suggests more focused antigenic responses in the adjacent lung. Because multi-region tumor sequencing was not performed, intratumor heterogeneity could not be ruled out. Because the study design was exploratory, TCR variables were selected using unadjusted p-values without false-discovery rate correction. Longer overall survival was associated with higher blood T cell density, whereas shorter survival was associated with higher adjacent-lung clonality.

TCR beta CDR3 regions were sequenced from DNA using the immunoSEQ Assay. As for the original processing: To compute T cell density, TCR beta template counts were normalized to usable DNA, which was estimated by amplifying housekeeping genes. Richness was estimated with the preseqR package, extrapolating to 400,000 templates for PBMC samples and 120,000 templates for tissue samples. Clonality was taken to be one minus Pielou's evenness. To identify tissue-enriched TCRs, differential abundance testing was run on productive amino-acid clonotypes with a minimum total count of 5 and an alpha of 0.1. The Jaccard Index and the Morisita Overlap Index were used to quantify repertoire overlap between compartments. GLIPH grouped TCR beta CDR3s together with public tetramer-defined viral CDR3s, and a viral motif had to include at least three viral sequences and show V-gene enrichment. Entries here come from immuneACCESS through TCRdb and include only in-frame sequences with V and J called. Some clones fail to appear in such tables; in the studies checked, an unresolved V gene covers under half of the shortfall, and the cause of the remainder is unknown. The V and J calls and clone size are taken from that table; D and trimming were inferred from the DNA. The sample records about 59,000 clones, just over 90% of which are singletons. Jointly, the top ten make up 15% to 20% of the sample.

As to this clone: Its antigen is not yet known. Base quality data are lacking; no much larger clone is found one base away.

At diagnosis, tumor, uninvolved tumor-adjacent lung and peripheral blood were collected and then preserved as a mix of FFPE and fresh-frozen material. Blood samples were analyzed as peripheral blood mononuclear cells for TCR repertoire profiling. This TCR was sampled from a man aged 40-75 years with stage I lung adenocarcinoma. Sequencing used peripheral blood, obtained before any cancer treatment.

At the DNA level, the sequence is TGTGCCAGCAGTCCAGGGGACTCCTACGAGCAGTACTTC. This yields the protein CASSPGDSYEQYF. Rearrangement joined TRBV28 to TRBJ2-7; the D gene is perhaps TRBD1, from 6 matching bases. The CDR3 runs 13 amino acids, cysteine and phenylalanine included. Only the CDR3 DNA is retained, 39 bases long and in frame from the first base. From the germline V gene, CDR1 is MDHEN and CDR2 is SYDVKM. The V end loses 5 bases and the J end loses 0 bases, and a stretch of 8 bases separates them. With the rest looked up from the reference TRBV28 and TRBJ2-7 genes rather than sequenced, the full variable domain is DVKVTQSSRYLVKRTGEKVFLECVQDMDHENMFWYRQDPGLGLRLIYFSYDVKMKEKGDIPEGYSVSREKKERFSLILESASTNQTSMYLCASSPGDSYEQYFGPGTRLTVT.